The entry below describes one T cell receptor beta chain. Germline V lookup: CDR1 SQVTM, CDR2 ANQGSEA. The CDR3 sequence is 11 residues long. Trimming cost V 4 bases and J 2 bases, with 5 bases left between them. The data belong to a study of OX40 agonist ivuxolimab in advanced cancers. Clones were read by immunoSEQ multiplex PCR, and TCRdb kept only the in-frame ones, dropping some. The sample lists 50,000 to 75,000 clones, 80% to 90% seen once, with approximately 9.4% in the top ten. The TCR comes from an adult with an advanced solid tumor such as melanoma, head and neck, liver or kidney cancer. The material was CD4+ or CD8+ T cells sorted from blood, obtained in a trial of the OX40 agonist ivuxolimab. The chain is built from TRBV29-1 and TRBJ1-2; D ambiguous. CDR3 protein: CSVGSNYGYTF. In nucleotides, the CDR3 is TGCAGCGTTGGATCCAACTATGGCTACACCTTC.